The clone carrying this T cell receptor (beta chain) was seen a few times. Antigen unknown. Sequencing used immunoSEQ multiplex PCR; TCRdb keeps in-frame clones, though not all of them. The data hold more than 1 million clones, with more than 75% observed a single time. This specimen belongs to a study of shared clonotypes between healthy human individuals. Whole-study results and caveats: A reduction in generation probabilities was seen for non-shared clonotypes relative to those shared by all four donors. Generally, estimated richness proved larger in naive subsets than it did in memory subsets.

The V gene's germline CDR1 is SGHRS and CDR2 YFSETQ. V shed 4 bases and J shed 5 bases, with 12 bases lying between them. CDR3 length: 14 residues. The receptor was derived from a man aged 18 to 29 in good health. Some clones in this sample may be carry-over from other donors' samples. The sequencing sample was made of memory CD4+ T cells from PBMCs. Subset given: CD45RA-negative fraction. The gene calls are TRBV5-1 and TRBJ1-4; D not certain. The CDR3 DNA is TGCGCCAGCAGCGCCCCTGGGCTAAATGAAAAACTGTTTTTT. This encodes CASSAPGLNEKLFF.